These 32 T cell receptor beta chains share one sample of origin, sequenced in a study of blood T cell repertoires in COVID-19. TCRdb keeps only in-frame clones here, not all; method: immunoSEQ multiplex PCR. The table shows 150,000 or so clones, with about 88% occurring only once. Sample: peripheral blood. The receptor set was obtained from a man in his sixties with acute or convalescent COVID-19.

This rearrangement joins TRBV7-9 to TRBJ2-7; a possible D gene is TRBD2 (6 bases). Trimming shortened V by 5 bases and J by 4 bases, and 21 bases separated the two germline ends. Germline V gene data show CDR1 as SEHNR and CDR2 as FQNEAQ (reference sequence). This CDR3 region has 16 residues. The CDR3 bases are TGTGCCAGCAGCCCCGTGGTAGGTAGCGGCAAGTACGAGCAGTACGTC. This codes for CASSPVVGSGKYEQYV.

The gene calls are TRBV30 and TRBJ1-3; D is uncertain. The CDR3 totals 17 residues. CDR1 GTSNPN and CDR2 SVGIG come from the germline V gene (reference sequence). Trimming shortened V by 0 bases and J by 2 bases, and 17 bases separated the two germline ends. The CDR3 coding sequence is TGTGCCTGGAGTGTAACGAGAGATGGGCATACTGGAAACACCATATATTTT. This gives the protein CAWSVTRDGHTGNTIYF.

This chain uses TRBV5-6 with TRBJ2-7, with 9 bases matching TRBD1. This CDR3 spans 15 amino acids. The trim removed 1 base at V and 7 bases at J, leaving 9 bases unmatched. Germline V gives CDR1 SGHDT, CDR2 YYEEEE. Here the CDR3 reads CASSLPGQGRREQYV. CDR3 DNA: TGTGCCAGCAGCTTGCCGGGACAGGGCCGTCGTGAGCAGTACGTC.

The chain has TRBV19 and TRBJ2-7, with 10 bases fitting TRBD1. The CDR3 consists of 14 residues. CDR1 is LNHDA and CDR2 is SQIVND in the germline V gene (reference sequence). Trimming at V came to 6 bases and at J to 1 base, leaving 3 bases not matched to a gene. Written as DNA, the CDR3 is TGTGCCAGTAGACGGGGACAGGGGTCCTACGAGCAGTACTTC. Amino acids: CASRRGQGSYEQYF.

The rearrangement joins TRBV4-2 to TRBJ2-5; TRBD2 agrees at 9 bases. The J segment lost 5 bases and the V segment lost 0 bases, leaving 7 bases of the junction unmatched. The CDR3 totals 16 residues. Per the germline V gene, CDR1 is LGHNA and CDR2 is YNFKEQ. The CDR3 region has the DNA TGTGCCAGCAGCCAAGATGAGCGGGGGGCACGGGAGACCCAGTACTTC. It translates to CASSQDERGARETQYF.

The chain employs TRBV18 and TRBJ2-1; TRBD1 agrees at 9 bases. The CDR3 loop spans 14 amino acids. Germline lookup yields CDR1 KGHSH and CDR2 LQKENI. Trimming at V came to 5 bases and at J to 10 bases, leaving 9 bases not matched to a gene. CDR3 residues: CASSSDRGHLEQFF. In nucleotides, the CDR3 is TGTGCCAGCTCATCGGACAGGGGTCACTTGGAGCAGTTCTTC.

The chain couples TRBV11-3 to TRBJ1-1, with no clear D. CDR3 length: 13 residues. Trimming shortened V by 2 bases and J by 3 bases, and 7 bases separated the two germline ends. Germline V gene data show CDR1 as SGHNT and CDR2 as YENEEA. The DNA of the CDR3 is TGTGCCAGCAGCTTACAGGCGTACACTGAAGCTTTCTTT. Translated: CASSLQAYTEAFF.

This clone was found a few times. V is TRBV27 and J is TRBJ2-3; 8 bases line up with TRBD1. Germline V gives CDR1 MNHEY, CDR2 SMNVEV (reference sequence). V lost 5 bases, J lost 3 bases, and 16 bases stayed unmatched. This CDR3 spans 18 amino acids. CDR3 coding DNA: TGTGCCAGCAGTCGAACAATCGGCACAGGGGGAAGAACAGATACGCAGTATTTT. It codes for CASSRTIGTGGRTDTQYF.

The chain couples TRBV7-3 to TRBJ2-2; TRBD1 agrees at 8 bases. Germline V lookup: CDR1 SGHTA, CDR2 FQGTGA. CDR3 length equals 16 residues. V lost 3 bases and J lost 1; bases outside the gene matches: 4. CDR3 protein: CASSFAGTGNTGELFF. The CDR3 region has the DNA TGTGCCAGCAGCTTCGCCGGGACAGGGAACACCGGGGAGCTGTTTTTT.

CDR3 nucleotides: TGTGCCAGCAGCCCCGGGGGCTCTGGAAACACCATATATTTT. Protein product: CASSPGGSGNTIYF. The chain links TRBV9 to TRBJ1-3; possible D gene TRBD1, 5 bases. The CDR3 totals 14 residues. V dropped 4 bases and J dropped 0 bases, with 8 bases sitting between them. Germline CDR1 is SGDLS and CDR2 is YYNGEE.

The CDR3 sequence: CASRNFNEKLFF. CDR3 bases: TGTGCCAGCAGGAACTTTAATGAAAAACTGTTTTTT. The chain joins TRBV6-5 to TRBJ1-4; no definite D call. Trimming removed 6 bases at V and 4 bases at J, with 6 bases between. The CDR3 contains 12 residues. Germline CDR1 is MNHEY and CDR2 is SVGAGI.

The CDR3 reads CASIVSHRLNTEAFF. The DNA for the CDR3 is TGTGCCAGCATCGTAAGCCACAGGTTGAACACTGAAGCTTTCTTT. The rearrangement uses TRBV6-5 and TRBJ1-1; TRBD1 is a possible D gene (5 bases). V lost 7 bases to trimming and J lost 0 bases, with 15 bases between them. Germline-derived CDR1 and CDR2 are MNHEY and SVGAGI. The CDR3 has 15 residues.

The chain couples TRBV11-2 to TRBJ2-7; 11 bases agree with TRBD2. CDR3 size: 17 residues. Germline lookup yields CDR1 SGHAT and CDR2 FQNNGV. V was clipped by 1 base and J by 3 bases; unmatched bases: 8. The CDR3 coding sequence is TGTGCCAGCAGCTTAGTGCTTTCCGGACTAGCGGGCTACGAGCAGTACGTC. Translated: CASSLVLSGLAGYEQYV.

This rearrangement joins TRBV2 to TRBJ1-2; no clear D. Germline CDR1 is SNHLY and CDR2 is FYNNEI. This CDR3 contains 12 residues. Trimming removed 5 bases at V and 0 bases at J, with 4 bases between. The CDR3 loop reads CASSQTNYGYTF. The CDR3 DNA follows: TGTGCCAGCAGTCAGACTAACTATGGCTACACCTTC.

This clone was detected a few times. The chain joins TRBV6-1 to TRBJ2-1; 9 nucleotides align to TRBD2. Germline loops: CDR1 MNHNS, CDR2 SASEGT. This CDR3 is built from 15 residues. V lost 3 bases to trimming and J lost 3 bases; unmatched junction nucleotides: 3. CDR3 coding DNA: TGTGCCAGCAGTGATGCGGGGGGGGTCTACAATGAGCAGTTCTTC. It yields the protein CASSDAGGVYNEQFF.

The J gene is TRBJ2-3, the V gene TRBV5-6, with 12 bases lining up with TRBD2. J was trimmed by 6 bases and V by 4 bases; bases with no gene match: 6. Germline assignment: CDR1 SGHDT and CDR2 YYEEEE. The CDR3 covers 15 residues. This CDR3 is CASSTTSGGRDTQYF. As DNA, the CDR3 is TGTGCCAGCAGCACCACTAGCGGGGGGCGGGATACGCAGTATTTT.

The gene calls are TRBV12-3 or TRBV12-4 and TRBJ1-3; D ambiguous. V was shortened by 3 bases and J by 3 bases, with 3 bases between the two germline ends. This CDR3 contains 12 residues. The CDR3 protein is CASSLYGNTIYF. For the CDR3, the DNA is TGTGCCAGCAGTTTGTATGGAAACACCATATATTTT.

This clone was detected ten times or more. The rearrangement joins TRBV11-3 to TRBJ2-2; D not resolved. V lost 0 bases and J lost 6, with 5 bases in between. The CDR3 length is 13 residues. The germline gives CDR1 SGHNT, CDR2 YENEEA. Here the CDR3 DNA reads TGTGCCAGCAGCTTAGATTTCTCCGGGGAGCTGTTTTTT. This encodes CASSLDFSGELFF.

For the CDR3, the DNA is TGTGCCAGCAGCTTAACGTTAGGGGCCGCCTACAATGAGCAGTTCTTC. This sequence encodes CASSLTLGAAYNEQFF. The chain recombines TRBV7-3 with TRBJ2-1; possibly TRBD1 for D (5 bases). Per germline, CDR1 SGHTA and CDR2 FQGTGA. CDR3 length: 16 residues. Trimming removed 0 bases from V and 2 bases from J, with 11 bases in between.

The CDR3, as DNA: TGTGCCAGCAGGAAATCAGGAACCTTGATCGAGCAGTACTTC. Protein product: CASRKSGTLIEQYF. The V gene is TRBV28, the J gene TRBJ2-7; no definite D call. Trimming stripped 6 bases from V and 6 bases from J, with 18 bases between. The germline gives CDR1 MDHEN, CDR2 SYDVKM. This CDR3 is 14 amino acids long.

This rearrangement joins TRBV2 to TRBJ1-5; unclear D gene. The CDR3 contains 14 residues. Germline-derived CDR1 and CDR2 are SNHLY and FYNNEI. Trimming removed 2 bases at V and 6 bases at J, with 11 bases between. Here the CDR3 DNA reads TGTGCCAGCAGTGAAACGGGTGCGGGTCAGCCCCAGCATTTT. It is translated as CASSETGAGQPQHF.

The V gene is TRBV7-9, the J gene TRBJ2-1; 12 nucleotides line up with TRBD2. Trimming took 5 bases from V and 3 from J; bases not matched to a gene: 5. This CDR3 is 16 amino acids long. The germline CDR1 and CDR2 sequences are SEHNR and FQNEAQ (reference sequence). The CDR3 nucleotides read TGTGCCAGCAGCCCCCGGACTAGCGGGGACTACAATGAGCAGTTCTTC. Its translation is CASSPRTSGDYNEQFF.

The chain recombines TRBV24-1 with TRBJ2-5; D may be TRBD1 (5 bases). Trimming left V 6 bases short and J 0 bases short, with 7 bases between. Germline lookup yields CDR1 KGHDR and CDR2 SFDVKD. This CDR3 comprises 13 residues. The CDR3 spells CATSWGYQETQYF. The CDR3 bases are TGTGCCACCAGTTGGGGCTACCAAGAGACCCAGTACTTC.

The chain uses TRBV27 and TRBJ1-3; the match to TRBD1 covers 8 bases. Trimming took 5 bases from V and 0 from J; bases not matched to a gene: 9. Germline V gene data show CDR1 as MNHEY and CDR2 as SMNVEV (reference sequence). This CDR3 region has 17 residues. The CDR3 sequence: CASSQTRTGLSGNTIYF. Here the CDR3 DNA reads TGTGCCAGCAGTCAGACCCGGACAGGGCTCTCTGGAAACACCATATATTTT.

The chain uses TRBV11-1 and TRBJ2-3; 8 bases fit TRBD1. The CDR3 consists of 15 residues. Trimming at V came to 3 bases and at J to 2 bases, leaving 4 bases not matched to a gene. Germline V gene lookup returns CDR1 SGHAT and CDR2 FQDESV (reference sequence). The CDR3 loop is CASSLGGQVTDTQYF. The DNA for the CDR3 is TGTGCCAGCAGCTTGGGGGGACAGGTCACAGATACGCAGTATTTT.

The chain links TRBV19 to TRBJ1-5; TRBD1 matches at 9 bases. The germline gives CDR1 LNHDA, CDR2 SQIVND (reference sequence). This CDR3 spans 16 amino acids. Trimming at V came to 3 bases and at J to 2 bases, leaving 5 bases not matched to a gene. CDR3 nucleotides: TGTGCCAGTAGTATGGGACAGGGAAGGGGCAATCAGCCCCAGCATTTT. The encoded protein is CASSMGQGRGNQPQHF.

The chain links TRBV9 to TRBJ2-5, with TRBD2 matching 9 bases. The V segment lost 4 bases and the J segment 4 bases; nucleotides outside the gene matches: 5. The CDR3 length is 14 residues. The V gene's germline CDR1 is SGDLS and CDR2 YYNGEE. CDR3 protein: CASSPTSGTETQYF. In DNA, the CDR3 is TGTGCCAGCAGCCCGACTAGCGGAACAGAGACCCAGTACTTC.

The chain uses TRBV7-3 and TRBJ2-3, with no clear D. V was cut by 5 bases and J by 0 bases, with 15 bases left in between. The CDR3 runs 16 residues. Germline V CDR1 and CDR2: SGHTA, FQGTGA. DNA for the CDR3: TGTGCCAGCAGCCCCCGCGCGCCTTACAGCACAGATACGCAGTATTTT. It codes for CASSPRAPYSTDTQYF.

This clone turned up a few times. The CDR3, as DNA: TGTGCCAGCAGTCAACAGGGGAGAGGGGAGCAGTACTTC. This translates into CASSQQGRGEQYF. The rearrangement links TRBV27 to TRBJ2-7; the match to TRBD1 covers 7 bases. The trim removed 5 bases at V and 7 bases at J, leaving 8 bases unmatched. The germline V gene encodes CDR1 MNHEY and CDR2 SMNVEV (reference sequence). The CDR3 covers 13 residues.

For the CDR3, the DNA is TGTGCCAGCCGGGGGGGCCGTAATGAGCAGTTCTTC. This translates into CASRGGRNEQFF. The J gene is TRBJ2-1, the V gene TRBV27, with TRBD2 identical over 8 bases. The ends lost 8 bases at V and 7 bases at J; junction bases unmatched: 4. This CDR3 is 12 amino acids long. The germline V gene encodes CDR1 MNHEY and CDR2 SMNVEV (reference sequence).

The chain has TRBV10-3 and TRBJ1-5; unclear D gene. Germline CDR1 reads ENHRY; CDR2 reads SYGVKD. The CDR3 extends over 12 amino acids. CDR3 region: CASGGSNQPQHF. The CDR3 DNA follows: TGTGCTTCAGGTGGAAGCAATCAGCCCCAGCATTTT.

The rearrangement links TRBV19 to TRBJ2-5, with 9 bases identical to TRBD1. V trimming: 8 bases; J trimming: 9 bases; junction bases outside the gene matches: 10. The germline V gene has CDR1 LNHDA and CDR2 SQIVND (reference sequence). This CDR3 region has 13 residues. The CDR3 DNA is TGTGCCAGTTCCGGGACAGGGCTCTTGGCCCAGTACTTC. Protein product: CASSGTGLLAQYF.